These T cell receptor beta chains were read from a single sample in a study of beta chain features in type 1 diabetes. Data came from immunoSEQ multiplex PCR; TCRdb stores just in-frame clones and leaves some out. The top ten hold approximately 0.029% of the sample, which has 200,000 to 300,000 clones, about 20% seen once. Sequencing input: naive CD4+ T cells from blood. These TCRs come from a woman aged 40 to 50 with type 1 diabetes. CDR3s include the opening cysteine and the closing phenylalanine or tryptophan. A D gene is named only where the DNA matches it firmly. Size tells how often a clone was seen (once, few, many) or the class of an expanded clone, and some rows leave it out.

CASSLQGGSSSTDTQYF	TGTGCCAGCAGCCTACAAGGCGGGTCCTCTAGCACAGATACGCAGTATTTT	TRBV11-3	-	17	few	TRBJ2-3
CAWGEHEQFF	TGTGCCTGGGGGGAGCATGAGCAGTTCTTC	TRBV30	-	10	few	TRBJ2-1
CASSSDYTEAFF	TGTGCCAGCAGCTCCGACTACACTGAAGCTTTCTTT	TRBV7-2	-	12	-	TRBJ1-1
CASSLPGQGKLFF	TGTGCCAGCAGTTTGCCAGGGCAGGGAAAACTGTTTTTT	TRBV28	-	13	-	TRBJ1-4
CASSIGQANEQFF	TGTGCCAGCAGCATAGGACAGGCCAATGAGCAGTTCTTC	TRBV7-3	TRBD1	13	-	TRBJ2-1
CASSTYYNQPQHF	TGTGCCAGCAGTACCTACTACAATCAGCCCCAGCATTTT	TRBV6-4	-	13	-	TRBJ1-5
CASQQGDHAGYTF	TGTGCCAGTCAACAGGGGGACCACGCTGGCTACACCTTC	TRBV28	TRBD1	13	-	TRBJ1-2
CSAAGAANNEKLFF	TGCAGCGCCGCAGGGGCCGCTAATAATGAAAAACTGTTTTTT	TRBV29-1	-	14	few	TRBJ1-4
CASSRDTSEKLFF	TGTGCCAGCAGCCGGGACACCAGTGAAAAACTGTTTTTT	TRBV5-6	-	13	few	TRBJ1-4
CASSYSSGLAEQYF	TGTGCCAGCAGTTACTCGTCAGGGTTGGCCGAGCAGTACTTC	TRBV6-5	-	14	few	TRBJ2-7
CASSLSGGPNYEQYF	TGTGCCAGCAGCTTATCAGGGGGGCCAAACTACGAGCAGTACTTC	TRBV7-3	-	15	few	TRBJ2-7
CASSQTSSGANVLTF	TGTGCCAGCAGTCAAACAAGCTCTGGGGCCAACGTCCTGACTTTC	TRBV9	-	15	-	TRBJ2-6
CASSRGGSNEKLFF	TGCGCCAGCAGCCGGGGGGGGTCTAATGAAAAACTGTTTTTT	TRBV4-3	-	14	-	TRBJ1-4
CASSSGDGTGNYGYTF	TGTGCCAGCAGCTCTGGGGACGGGACAGGGAACTATGGCTACACCTTC	TRBV7-9	TRBD1	16	few	TRBJ1-2
CASSQDSYGYTF	TGTGCCAGCAGCCAGGACAGCTATGGCTACACCTTC	TRBV5-4	-	12	-	TRBJ1-2
CAWSPTGYYGYTF	TGTGCCTGGAGTCCGACAGGATACTATGGCTACACCTTC	TRBV30	-	13	-	TRBJ1-2
CASSPHRGETQYF	TGTGCCAGCAGTCCGCACAGGGGTGAGACCCAGTACTTC	TRBV6-5	TRBD1	13	-	TRBJ2-5
CASSLSGQGSQPQHF	TGCGCCAGCAGCTTGTCGGGACAGGGCTCCCAGCCCCAGCATTTT	TRBV5-1	TRBD1	15	-	TRBJ1-5
CASSSLGQGDQPQHF	TGTGCCAGCAGCTCCCTCGGACAGGGAGATCAGCCCCAGCATTTT	TRBV6-5	TRBD1	15	-	TRBJ1-5
CSVDIQDRSYNEQFF	TGCAGCGTAGATATTCAGGACAGGTCCTACAATGAGCAGTTCTTC	TRBV29-1	TRBD1	15	few	TRBJ2-1
CASSIWEGRNQPQHF	TGTGCCAGTAGTATTTGGGAGGGGCGCAATCAGCCCCAGCATTTT	TRBV19	-	15	-	TRBJ1-5
CASSYREFSGNTIYF	TGTGCCAGCAGTTACCGGGAGTTCTCTGGAAACACCATATATTTT	TRBV6-5	-	15	few	TRBJ1-3
CASSPQPGGGYEQYF	TGTGCCAGCAGCCCCCAGCCGGGGGGTGGGTACGAGCAGTACTTC	TRBV7-9	TRBD2	15	once	TRBJ2-7
CASSSRQGGYEQYF	TGTGCCAGCAGCTCCCGACAGGGTGGTTACGAGCAGTACTTC	TRBV7-9	TRBD1	14	-	TRBJ2-7
CASSRTSRRNEQFF	TGTGCCAGCAGCCGGACTAGTCGTCGAAATGAGCAGTTCTTC	TRBV7-8	TRBD2	14	few	TRBJ2-1
CASSVEDWQGVYEQYF	TGTGCCAGCAGCGTAGAGGATTGGCAGGGGGTATACGAGCAGTACTTC	TRBV9	TRBD1	16	few	TRBJ2-7
CASSEGGASNEAFF	TGTGCCAGCAGTGAGGGGGGGGCATCGAATGAAGCTTTCTTT	TRBV6-4	-	14	-	TRBJ1-1
CASSFAGQETQYF	TGTGCCAGCAGCTTTGCCGGCCAAGAGACCCAGTACTTC	TRBV7-3	-	13	-	TRBJ2-5
CASSPGRDNEQFF	TGCGCCAGCAGTCCCGGGAGAGACAATGAGCAGTTCTTC	TRBV5-1	-	13	-	TRBJ2-1
CASTTQGDPSDTQYF	TGTGCCAGCACCACCCAGGGTGATCCCTCCGATACGCAGTATTTT	TRBV11-2	-	15	-	TRBJ2-3
CASSFTSGGTDTQYF	TGTGCCAGCAGCTTCACTAGCGGGGGAACAGATACGCAGTATTTT	TRBV7-2	TRBD2	15	few	TRBJ2-3
CASSDSGGSKDGYTF	TGTGCCAGCAGCGATAGTGGCGGCAGTAAGGATGGCTACACCTTC	TRBV7-9	-	15	-	TRBJ1-2
CASSLASGTVTASTDTQYF	TGTGCCAGCAGCTTAGCGTCCGGGACAGTGACAGCTAGCACAGATACGCAGTATTTT	TRBV7-2	TRBD1	19	-	TRBJ2-3
CASSLQSGDGYTF	TGCGCCAGCAGCCTACAGAGCGGGGATGGCTACACCTTC	TRBV4-3	-	13	few	TRBJ1-2
CSVRTSGGATTGELFF	TGCAGCGTCAGGACTAGCGGGGGGGCCACCACCGGGGAGCTGTTTTTT	TRBV29-1	TRBD2	16	-	TRBJ2-2
CAIGTPYNEQFF	TGTGCCATTGGGACACCCTACAATGAGCAGTTCTTC	TRBV10-3	-	12	few	TRBJ2-1
CASSRIREGLDTGELFF	TGTGCCAGCAGCCGAATTCGGGAGGGCCTCGACACCGGGGAGCTGTTTTTT	TRBV4-2	TRBD2	17	-	TRBJ2-2
CASSVAGGQETQYF	TGTGCCAGTAGTGTAGCGGGGGGCCAAGAGACCCAGTACTTC	TRBV19	TRBD2	14	-	TRBJ2-5
CASSPQRGAPASTQYF	TGTGCCAGCAGCCCCCAGCGGGGGGCTCCCGCCAGCACGCAGTATTTT	TRBV7-2	TRBD2	16	few	TRBJ2-3
CSAGGRYEQYF	TGCAGCGCCGGGGGTCGATACGAGCAGTACTTC	TRBV29-1	-	11	-	TRBJ2-7
CASSQGGGETQYF	TGTGCCAGCAGCCAAGGAGGGGGTGAGACCCAGTACTTC	TRBV4-2	-	13	-	TRBJ2-5
CASSLQDRGQTQYF	TGTGCCAGCAGCTTGCAGGACAGGGGTCAGACCCAGTACTTC	TRBV5-4	TRBD1	14	-	TRBJ2-5
CASSPRVGYTDTQYF	TGTGCCAGCAGCCCGAGGGTGGGATACACAGATACGCAGTATTTT	TRBV5-6	-	15	few	TRBJ2-3